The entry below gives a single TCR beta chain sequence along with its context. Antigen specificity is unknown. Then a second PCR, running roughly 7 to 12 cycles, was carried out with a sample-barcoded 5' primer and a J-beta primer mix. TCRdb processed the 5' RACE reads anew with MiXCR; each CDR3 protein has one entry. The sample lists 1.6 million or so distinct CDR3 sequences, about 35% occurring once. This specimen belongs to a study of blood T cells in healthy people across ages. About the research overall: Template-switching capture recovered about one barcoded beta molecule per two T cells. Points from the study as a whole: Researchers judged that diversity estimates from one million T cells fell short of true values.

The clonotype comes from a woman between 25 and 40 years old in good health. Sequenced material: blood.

The CDR3 DNA follows: TGTGGAGCAGGGGGTAAGACTAATGAAAAACTGTTTTTT. This sequence encodes CGAGGKTNEKLFF. The chain joins TRBV28 to TRBJ1-4, with 7 bases identical to TRBD1. This CDR3 is 13 amino acids long. Germline V lookup: CDR1 MDHEN, CDR2 SYDVKM. The entire variable domain, with the rest obtained from reference TRBV28 and TRBJ1-4, is as follows: DVKVTQSSRYLVKRTGEKVFLECVQDMDHENMFWYRQDPGLGLRLIYFSYDVKMKEKGDIPEGYSVSREKKERFSLILESASTNQTSMYLCGAGGKTNEKLFFGSGTQLSVL.